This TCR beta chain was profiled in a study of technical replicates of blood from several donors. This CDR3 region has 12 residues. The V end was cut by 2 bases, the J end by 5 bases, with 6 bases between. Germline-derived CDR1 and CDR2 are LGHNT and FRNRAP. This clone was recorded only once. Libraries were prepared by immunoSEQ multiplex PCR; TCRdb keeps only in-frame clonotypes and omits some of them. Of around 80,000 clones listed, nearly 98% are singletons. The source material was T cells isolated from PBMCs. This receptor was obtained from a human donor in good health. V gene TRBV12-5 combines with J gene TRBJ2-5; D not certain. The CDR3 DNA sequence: TGTGCTAGTGGTTTGTCCCCGGAGACCCAGTACTTC. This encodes CASGLSPETQYF.